A single sample is the source of the 10 T cell receptor beta chains below, sequenced in a study of shared clonotypes between healthy human individuals. Generated by immunoSEQ multiplex PCR, the TCRdb table keeps only in-frame clones and is missing some. The sample yields fewer than 600,000 clones, roughly four fifths seen once. Material for sequencing was PBMCs. The receptors derive from a woman in her forties in good health. Some clones in this sample may be carry-over from other donors' samples.

The chain employs TRBV10-2 and TRBJ2-3; D is unclear. V was cut by 10 bases and J by 3 bases, with 11 bases left in between. Germline CDR1 and CDR2: WSHSY and SAAADI. This CDR3 spans 12 amino acids. CDR3 protein: CATLARTDTQYF. The CDR3 coding sequence is TGCGCCACCCTCGCGAGGACAGATACGCAGTATTTT.

This clone showed up just once. The V call is TRBV7-2, the J call TRBJ2-5; possible D gene TRBD2, 6 bases. The closer fit of TRBJ2-7 to the DNA end suggests the J call may be wrong. CDR1 and CDR2 from the germline V gene are SGHTA and FQGNSA. The CDR3 length is 15 residues. The CDR3 coding sequence is TGTGCCAGCGGCGCCGGTAGCGGCAGCGCCTACGAGCAGTACTTC. Its protein product is CASGAGSGSAYEQYF.

The chain recombines TRBV5-5 with TRBJ2-1, with 10 bases matching TRBD2. The CDR3 contains 14 residues. The ends lost 4 bases at V and 5 bases at J; junction bases unmatched: 3. The germline gives CDR1 SGHKS, CDR2 YYEKEE (reference sequence). The CDR3 DNA sequence: TGTGCCAGCAGCCGGACTAGCGGCAACAATGAGCAGTTCTTC. It yields the protein CASSRTSGNNEQFF.

The J gene is TRBJ1-4, the V gene TRBV4-1; no firm D call. The V and J ends lost 3 bases and 8 bases respectively, with 7 bases between them. Germline-derived CDR1 and CDR2 are MGHRA and YSYEKL. The CDR3 length is 12 residues. DNA for the CDR3: TGCGCCAGCAGCCACCCCGAGGAAAAACTGTTTTTT. Translation: CASSHPEEKLFF.

This clone turned up a few times. The chain uses TRBV5-1 and TRBJ1-4, with D unclear. V lost 5 bases to trimming and J lost 3 bases, with 11 bases between them. CDR1 SGHRS and CDR2 YFSETQ come from the germline V gene. CDR3 size: 14 residues. The CDR3: CASRDFGANEKLFF. In nucleotides, the CDR3 is TGCGCCAGCAGGGACTTTGGGGCTAATGAAAAACTGTTTTTT.

This sequence joins TRBV25-1 and TRBJ1-5, with D unclear. The V end lost 4 bases, the J end lost 2 bases, and 6 bases lay between the germline ends. Germline V lookup: CDR1 MGHDK, CDR2 SYGVNS. The length of the CDR3 is 13 residues. The CDR3, as DNA: TGTGCCAGCAGTGGGCGAGGCAATCAGCCCCAGCATTTT. It translates to CASSGRGNQPQHF.

This clone was picked up one time. The chain combines TRBV5-5 with TRBJ1-2, with 7 positions matching TRBD1. The CDR3 is 16 amino acids. J was trimmed by 6 bases and V by 4 bases; bases with no gene match: 15. Germline values: CDR1 SGHKS, CDR2 YYEKEE (reference sequence). CDR3 residues: CASSGLDRQFYDGYTF. The CDR3 DNA reads TGTGCCAGCAGCGGGCTGGACAGGCAGTTTTATGATGGCTACACCTTC.

The rearrangement joins TRBV4-3 to TRBJ2-1; TRBD2 might be the D (6 bases). Trimming pared 1 base from V and 6 bases from J, leaving 16 bases between. Germline CDR1 reads LGHNA; CDR2 reads YSLEER. There are 16 residues in the CDR3. CDR3 region: CASSQGGDARGNEQFF. CDR3 nucleotides: TGCGCCAGCAGCCAAGGGGGGGACGCAAGGGGCAATGAGCAGTTCTTC.

In its sample, this clone was seen many times. The chain carries TRBV30 and TRBJ1-3; D possibly corresponds to TRBD1 (5 bases). Germline V gene lookup returns CDR1 GTSNPN and CDR2 SVGIG (reference sequence). CDR3 length: 13 amino acids. The CDR3 DNA follows: TGTTCTTGTTGGGGGACTTCTGGAAACACCATATATTTT. Translation gives CSCWGTSGNTIYF.

This clone was seen a few times. The chain joins TRBV11-3 to TRBJ2-4; the match to TRBD2 covers 13 bases. The germline V gene encodes CDR1 SGHNT and CDR2 YENEEA. This CDR3 contains 18 residues. Trimming took 3 bases from V and 0 from J; bases not matched to a gene: 5. CDR3 region: CASSFGLAGVRAKNIQYF. The CDR3 DNA is TGTGCCAGCAGCTTTGGACTAGCGGGAGTACGAGCCAAAAACATTCAGTACTTC.